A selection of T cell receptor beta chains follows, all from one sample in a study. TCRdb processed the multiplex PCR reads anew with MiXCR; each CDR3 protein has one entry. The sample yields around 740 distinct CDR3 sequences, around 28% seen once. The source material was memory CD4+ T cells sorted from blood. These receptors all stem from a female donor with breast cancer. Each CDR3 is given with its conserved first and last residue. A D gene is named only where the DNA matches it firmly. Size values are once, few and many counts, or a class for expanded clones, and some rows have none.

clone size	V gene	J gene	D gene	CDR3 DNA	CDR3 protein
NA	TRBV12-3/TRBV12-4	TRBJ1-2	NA	TGTGCCAGCACCTTTCGGGGAGTAGATGGCTACACCTTC	CASTFRGVDGYTF
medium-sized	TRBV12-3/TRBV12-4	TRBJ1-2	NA	TGTGCCAGCAGTTCATCCGGGACACCCTCGAGGGGCTACACCTTC	CASSSSGTPSRGYTF
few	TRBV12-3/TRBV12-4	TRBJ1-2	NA	TGTGCCAGCAGTTTCACCAGCCACTATGGCTACACCTTC	CASSFTSHYGYTF
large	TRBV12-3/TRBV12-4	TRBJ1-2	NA	TGTGCCAGCAGCTACGATAGTGGTGGCTACACCTTC	CASSYDSGGYTF
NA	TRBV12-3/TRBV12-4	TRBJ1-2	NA	TGTGCCAGCAGTTTAGCCAACTATGGCTACACCTTC	CASSLANYGYTF
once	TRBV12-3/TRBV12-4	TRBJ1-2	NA	TGTGCCAGCAGTGACACAGGGAGAAGCGATGGCTACACCTTC	CASSDTGRSDGYTF
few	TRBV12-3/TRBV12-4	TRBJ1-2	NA	TGTGCCAGCAGTTCCCCGAACTATGGCTACACCTTC	CASSSPNYGYTF
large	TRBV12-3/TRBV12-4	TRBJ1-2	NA	TGTGCCAGCAGTTCCGGGTCCAAGGGGTATGGCTACACCTTC	CASSSGSKGYGYTF
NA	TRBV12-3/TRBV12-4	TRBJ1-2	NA	TGTGCCAGCAGTTTAGGGGCAGGCTACACCTTC	CASSLGAGYTF
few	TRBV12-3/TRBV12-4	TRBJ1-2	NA	TGTGCCAGCAGTCAAACGGACAATAACTATGGCTACACCTTC	CASSQTDNNYGYTF
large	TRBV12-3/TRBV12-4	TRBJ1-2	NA	TGTGCCAGCACCAGAGGCAGCGTCTATGGCTACACCTTC	CASTRGSVYGYTF
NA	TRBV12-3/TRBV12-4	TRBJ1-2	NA	TGTGCCAGCAGTTCCGCGGTAGGAGACTACACCTTC	CASSSAVGDYTF
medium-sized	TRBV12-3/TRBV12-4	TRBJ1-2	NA	TGTGCCAGCAGTGCGCGGGGAGGCGCTAACTATGGCTACACCTTC	CASSARGGANYGYTF
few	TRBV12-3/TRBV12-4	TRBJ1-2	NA	TGTGCCAGCAGACGAAACTATGGCTACACCTTC	CASRRNYGYTF
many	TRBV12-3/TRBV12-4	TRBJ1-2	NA	TGTGCCAGCAGACCACGGACCTATGGCTACACCTTC	CASRPRTYGYTF
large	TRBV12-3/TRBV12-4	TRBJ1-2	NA	TGTGCCAGCAGACCTCACCGGGAGGGAGCCTATGGCTACACCTTC	CASRPHREGAYGYTF
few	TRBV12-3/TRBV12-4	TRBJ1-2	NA	TGTGCCAGCAGTCACGACAGTAACTATGGCTACACCTTC	CASSHDSNYGYTF
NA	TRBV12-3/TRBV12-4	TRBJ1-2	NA	TGTGCCAGCAGTAAGACAGTCTATGGCTACACCTTC	CASSKTVYGYTF
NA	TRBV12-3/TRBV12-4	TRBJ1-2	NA	TGTGCCAGCAGCTCGCCCGCGGACTATGGCTACACCTTC	CASSSPADYGYTF
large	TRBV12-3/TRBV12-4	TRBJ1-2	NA	TGTGCCAGCAGTAGACAGGTTTATGGCTACACCTTC	CASSRQVYGYTF
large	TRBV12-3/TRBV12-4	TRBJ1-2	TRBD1	TGTGCCAGCAGCCCGGACAGGGGTCATGGCTACACCTTC	CASSPDRGHGYTF
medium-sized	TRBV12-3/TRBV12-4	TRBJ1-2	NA	TGTGCCAGCAGCTTAGACTCGAGGGGCACCTATGGCTACACCTTC	CASSLDSRGTYGYTF
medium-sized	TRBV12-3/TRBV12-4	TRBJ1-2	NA	TGTGCCAGCAGTTCCGCAGGAGGCGTTAGTGGCTACACCTTC	CASSSAGGVSGYTF
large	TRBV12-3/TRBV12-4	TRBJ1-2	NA	TGTGCCAGCAGTTTAGGAACGGGACATCGTGACTATGGCTACACCTTC	CASSLGTGHRDYGYTF
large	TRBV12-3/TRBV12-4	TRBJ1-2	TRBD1	TGTGCCAGCAGTTTTAGGGACAGGGTGGGCTACACCTTC	CASSFRDRVGYTF
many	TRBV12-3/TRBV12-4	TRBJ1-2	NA	TGTGCCAGCAGTCACCGGACGGTCTCGTATGGCTACACCTTC	CASSHRTVSYGYTF
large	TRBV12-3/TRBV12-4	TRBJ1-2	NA	TGTGCCAGCAGTTTACAGGTAGCCTCAAGTCCGGACTTC	CASSLQVASSPDF
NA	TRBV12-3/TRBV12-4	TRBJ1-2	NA	TGTGCCAGCAGTTTGACAGCTAACTATGGCTACACCTTC	CASSLTANYGYTF
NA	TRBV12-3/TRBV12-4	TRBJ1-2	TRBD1	TGTGCCAGCAGTTCCCACCGGGACAGTAACTATGGCTACACCTTC	CASSSHRDSNYGYTF
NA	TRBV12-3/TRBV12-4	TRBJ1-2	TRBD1	TGTGCCAGCAGTTCGGGACAGGGGCTTATCTCTGGCTACACCTTC	CASSSGQGLISGYTF
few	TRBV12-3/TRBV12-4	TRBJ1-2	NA	TGTGCCAGCAGTCCCGGAGGGGATGGCTACACCTTC	CASSPGGDGYTF
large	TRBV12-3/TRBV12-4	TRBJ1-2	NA	TGTGCCAGCAGGACAGGATCCGGCTATGGCTACACCTTC	CASRTGSGYGYTF
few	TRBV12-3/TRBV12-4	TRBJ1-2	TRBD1	TGTGCCGTAGGACAGGGACATGGCTACACCTTC	CAVGQGHGYTF
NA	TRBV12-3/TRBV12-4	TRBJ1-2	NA	TGTGCCAGCAGCCGACTTAACTATGGCTACACCTTC	CASSRLNYGYTF
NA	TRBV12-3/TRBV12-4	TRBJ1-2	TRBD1	TGTGCCACCAGTCGGGGACAGGGCACTAACTATGGCTACACCTTC	CATSRGQGTNYGYTF
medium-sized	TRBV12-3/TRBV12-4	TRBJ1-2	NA	TGTGCCAGCAGTGAGCCCGGAGCCTCGATCGGGGTGGGCTATACTGGCTACACCTTC	CASSEPGASIGVGYTGYTF
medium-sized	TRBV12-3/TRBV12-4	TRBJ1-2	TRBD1	TGTGCCAGCAGCTCCGGGACAGGGGAAACCTATGGCTACACCTTC	CASSSGTGETYGYTF
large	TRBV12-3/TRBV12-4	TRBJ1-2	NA	TGTGCCAGCAGTGTACTTGCAACTCCTAACTATGGCTACACCTTC	CASSVLATPNYGYTF
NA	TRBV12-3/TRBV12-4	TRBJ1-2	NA	TGTGCCGTACACAGCGGACGAGGTGGCTATGGCTACACCTTC	CAVHSGRGGYGYTF
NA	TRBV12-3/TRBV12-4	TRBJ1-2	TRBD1	TGTGCCAGCAGTCTCCGGGACAGGGGAAGCTACACCTTC	CASSLRDRGSYTF
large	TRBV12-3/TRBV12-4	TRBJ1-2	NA	TGTGCCAGCAGTTTGCAGGCGACCAATTATGGCTACACCTTC	CASSLQATNYGYTF
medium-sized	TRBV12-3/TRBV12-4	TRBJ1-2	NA	TGTGCCAGCAGTTCTACCGTCCGGGGCTACACCTTC	CASSSTVRGYTF
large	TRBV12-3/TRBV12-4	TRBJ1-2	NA	TGTGCCAGCACTCACCATACCGACAACTATGGCTACACCTTC	CASTHHTDNYGYTF
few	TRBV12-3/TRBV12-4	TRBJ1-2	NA	TGTGCCGGGGTTGGATCCGAGGTTGGCTACACCTTC	CAGVGSEVGYTF
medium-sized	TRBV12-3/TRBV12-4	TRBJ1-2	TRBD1	TGTGCCAGCAGTTCCCAGACAGGGGATAACTATGGCTACACCTTC	CASSSQTGDNYGYTF
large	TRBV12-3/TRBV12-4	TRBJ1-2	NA	TGTGCCAGCAGAGAAGCTAACTATGGCTACACCTTC	CASREANYGYTF
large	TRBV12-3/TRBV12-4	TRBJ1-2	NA	TGTGCCAGCAGTTTCGATACGGGTTCCTATGGCTACACCTTC	CASSFDTGSYGYTF
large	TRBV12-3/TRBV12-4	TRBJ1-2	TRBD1	TGTGCCAGCAGGGACAGGGAGGAGGGCTACACCTTC	CASRDREEGYTF
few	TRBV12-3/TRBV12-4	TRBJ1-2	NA	TGTGCCAGCAGTCCCGGGCCGGGCTCGAGCTACACCTTC	CASSPGPGSSYTF
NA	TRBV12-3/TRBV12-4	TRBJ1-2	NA	TGTGCCAGCAGACAGGGTACCTATGGCTACACCTTC	CASRQGTYGYTF
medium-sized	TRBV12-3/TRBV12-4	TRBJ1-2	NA	TGTGCCAGCAGTTGGGCTGCAGGGGACGGCTACACCTTC	CASSWAAGDGYTF
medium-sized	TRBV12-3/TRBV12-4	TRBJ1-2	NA	TGTGCCAGCAGCCCGAGGCACAGGGTGGACTATGGCTACACCTTC	CASSPRHRVDYGYTF
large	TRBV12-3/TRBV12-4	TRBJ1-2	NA	TGTGCCAGCAGTCTCAGATCTGGTGCTAACTATGGCTACACCTTC	CASSLRSGANYGYTF
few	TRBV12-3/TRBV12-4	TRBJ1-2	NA	TGTGCCAGCAGTTTCCAGGGAACGTATGGCTACACCTTC	CASSFQGTYGYTF
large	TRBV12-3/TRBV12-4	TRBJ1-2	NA	TGTGCCAGCAGTTTACTACGGGACTATGGCTACACCTTC	CASSLLRDYGYTF
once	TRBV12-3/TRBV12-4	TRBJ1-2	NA	TGTGCCAGCAGTTTAGAGGCGTCGACCTATGGCTACACCTTC	CASSLEASTYGYTF